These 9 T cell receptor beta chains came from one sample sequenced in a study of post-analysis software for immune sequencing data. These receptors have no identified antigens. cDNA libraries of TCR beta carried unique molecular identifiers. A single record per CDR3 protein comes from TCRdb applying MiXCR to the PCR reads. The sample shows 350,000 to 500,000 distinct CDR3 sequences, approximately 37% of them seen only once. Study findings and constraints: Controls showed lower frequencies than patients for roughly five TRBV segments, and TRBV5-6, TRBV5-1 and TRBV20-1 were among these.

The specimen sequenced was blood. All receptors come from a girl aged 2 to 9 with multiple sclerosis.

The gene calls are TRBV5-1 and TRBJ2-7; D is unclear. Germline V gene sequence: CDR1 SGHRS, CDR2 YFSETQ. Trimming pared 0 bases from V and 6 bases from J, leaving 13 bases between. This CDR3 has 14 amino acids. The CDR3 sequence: CASSLALAGGEQYF. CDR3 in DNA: TGCGCCAGCAGCTTGGCCTTGGCAGGCGGCGAGCAGTACTTC.

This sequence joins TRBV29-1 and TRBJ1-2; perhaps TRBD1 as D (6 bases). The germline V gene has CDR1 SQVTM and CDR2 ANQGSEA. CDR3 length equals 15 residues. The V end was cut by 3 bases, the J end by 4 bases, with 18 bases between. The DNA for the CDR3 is TGCAGCGTTGACCCACAGGGCCTGGTCGGCTATGGCTACACCTTC. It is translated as CSVDPQGLVGYGYTF. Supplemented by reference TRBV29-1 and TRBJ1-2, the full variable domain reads SAVISQKPSRDICQRGTSLTIQCQVDSQVTMMFWYRQQPGQSLTLIATANQGSEATYESGFVIDKFPISRPNLTFSTLTVSNMSPEDSSIYLCSVDPQGLVGYGYTFGSGTRLTVV.

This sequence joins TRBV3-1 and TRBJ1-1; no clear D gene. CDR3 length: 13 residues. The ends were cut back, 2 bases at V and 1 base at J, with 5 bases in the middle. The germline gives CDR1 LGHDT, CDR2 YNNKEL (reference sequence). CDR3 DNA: TGTGCCAGCAGCCAATTCAGGAACACTGAAGCTTTCTTT. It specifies CASSQFRNTEAFF.

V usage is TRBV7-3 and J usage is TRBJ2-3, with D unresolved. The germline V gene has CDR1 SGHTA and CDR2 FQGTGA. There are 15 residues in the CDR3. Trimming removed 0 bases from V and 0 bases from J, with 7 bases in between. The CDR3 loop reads CASSLTGISTDTQYF. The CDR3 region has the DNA TGTGCCAGCAGCTTAACAGGGATAAGCACAGATACGCAGTATTTT.

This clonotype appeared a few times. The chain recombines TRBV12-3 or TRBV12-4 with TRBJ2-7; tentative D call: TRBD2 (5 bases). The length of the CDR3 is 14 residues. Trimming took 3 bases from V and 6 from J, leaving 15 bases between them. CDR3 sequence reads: CASSLMEDVGEQYF. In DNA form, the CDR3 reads TGTGCCAGCAGTTTGATGGAGGATGTAGGCGAGCAGTACTTC.

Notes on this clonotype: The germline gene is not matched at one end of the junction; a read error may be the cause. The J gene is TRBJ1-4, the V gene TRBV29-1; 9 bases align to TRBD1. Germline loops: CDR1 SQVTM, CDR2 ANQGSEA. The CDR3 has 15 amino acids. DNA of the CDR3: TGCAGCGTCGCGGACAGGGGCGCTCCTAATGAAAAACGGTTTTTT. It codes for CSVADRGAPNEKRFF.

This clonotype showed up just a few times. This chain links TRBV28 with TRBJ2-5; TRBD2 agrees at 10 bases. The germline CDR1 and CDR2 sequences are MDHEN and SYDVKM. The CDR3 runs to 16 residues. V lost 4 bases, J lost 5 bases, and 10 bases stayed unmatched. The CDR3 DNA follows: TGTGCCAGCAGTTACCATACGGCTAGCGGGGGCGAGACCCAGTACTTC. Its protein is CASSYHTASGGETQYF.

The CDR3 loop is CASSRGGLQETQYF. The CDR3 DNA reads as TGTGCCAGCAGTCGTGGGGGGCTCCAAGAGACCCAGTACTTC. V usage is TRBV12-3 or TRBV12-4 and J usage is TRBJ2-5; D may match TRBD1 or TRBD2 (6 bases each). There are 14 residues in the CDR3. V dropped 5 bases and J dropped 1 base, with 11 bases sitting between them.

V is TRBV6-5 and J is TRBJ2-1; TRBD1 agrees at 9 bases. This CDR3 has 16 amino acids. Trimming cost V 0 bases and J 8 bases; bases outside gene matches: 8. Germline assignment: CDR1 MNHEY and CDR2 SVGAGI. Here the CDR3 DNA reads TGTGCCAGCAGTTACTCTGGACAGGGGATATGGGATGAGCAGTTCTTC. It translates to CASSYSGQGIWDEQFF.